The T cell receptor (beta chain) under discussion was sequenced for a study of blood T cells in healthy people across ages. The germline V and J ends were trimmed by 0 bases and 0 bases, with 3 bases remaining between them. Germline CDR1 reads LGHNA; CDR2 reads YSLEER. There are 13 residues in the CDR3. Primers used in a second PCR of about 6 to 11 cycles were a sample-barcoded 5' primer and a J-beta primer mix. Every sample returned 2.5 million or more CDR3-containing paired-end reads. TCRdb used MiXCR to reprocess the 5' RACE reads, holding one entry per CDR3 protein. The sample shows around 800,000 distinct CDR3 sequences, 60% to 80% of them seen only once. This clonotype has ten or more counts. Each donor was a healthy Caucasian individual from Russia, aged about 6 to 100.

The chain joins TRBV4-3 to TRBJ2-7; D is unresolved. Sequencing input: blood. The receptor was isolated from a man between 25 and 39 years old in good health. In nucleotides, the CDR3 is TGCGCCAGCAGCCAAGATACCTCCTACGAGCAGTACTTC. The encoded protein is CASSQDTSYEQYF.